This record concerns one T cell receptor beta chain sequence. Profiling relied on immunoSEQ multiplex PCR, and the TCRdb table lists in-frame clones only, not all of them. The sample lists about 160,000 clones, over 85% occurring once. This entry belongs to a study of control samples from healthy donors and cancer patients. V was pared by 8 bases and J by 1 base, with 8 bases between. The V gene's germline CDR1 is MGHDK and CDR2 SYGVNS. The length of the CDR3 is 12 residues. The chain uses TRBV25-1 and TRBJ1-1; possibly TRBD1 for D (5 bases). This clonotype was obtained from a man aged 30 to 45 in good health. The specimen sequenced was blood. The CDR3 DNA reads TGTGCCAGCCTCGACAGGAACACTGAAGCTTTCTTT. Translating gives CASLDRNTEAFF.